The next 17 T cell receptor beta chains were all read from a single sample in a study of shared clonotypes between healthy human individuals (dated by TCRdb to about 2020). The library relied on the immunoSEQ multiplex PCR assay. Sourced from immuneACCESS, this table was stored by TCRdb with only in-frame sequences that have V and J called. A share of the clones is absent; for the studies checked, an unresolved V gene accounts for under half, and the remainder has no known explanation. For this sample the table gives some 1 million clones, of which around 74% were detected only once. The ten largest clones take up 1.4% to 1.5% of the sample. The specimen was memory CD4+ T cells sorted from blood. The sample's cell subset or site label, in plain terms: CD45RA-negative fraction. The receptors originated from a man between 18 and 35 years old in good health.

As to this clone: Possible read error: a much larger clone is one base away. This chain uses TRBV19 with TRBJ2-1; 11 bases fit TRBD2. The CDR3 extends over 16 amino acids. Per the germline V gene, CDR1 is LNHDA and CDR2 is SQIVND (reference sequence). Here the CDR3 reads CASSVLSGGAPNGQFF. The CDR3 bases are TGTGCCAGTAGTGTTCTTAGCGGGGGGGCCCCGAATGGGCAGTTCTTC.

The rearrangement joins TRBV6-1 to TRBJ1-2; 8 bases are shared with TRBD1. CDR3 size: 14 residues. The germline V gene has CDR1 MNHNS and CDR2 SASEGT. V was clipped by 4 bases and J by 6 bases; unmatched bases: 7. As DNA, the CDR3 is TGTGCCAGCAGTGGAGACAGGGGCAGGCATGGCTACACCTTC. Translated: CASSGDRGRHGYTF.

This clone has ten or more counts. The rearrangement joins TRBV28 to TRBJ2-3; possibly TRBD1 or TRBD2 for D (5 bases each). The CDR3 has 16 amino acids. Trimming removed 8 bases at V and 0 bases at J, with 18 bases between. Germline-derived CDR1 and CDR2 are MDHEN and SYDVKM. The CDR3 here is CASLGTLASSTDTQYF. Written as DNA, the CDR3 is TGTGCCAGCTTAGGGACCCTGGCCTCTAGCACAGATACGCAGTATTTT.

The rearrangement joins TRBV5-6 to TRBJ2-7; unclear D gene. Looked up from germline, CDR1 is SGHDT and CDR2 is YYEEEE. This CDR3 has 12 amino acids. The V and J ends lost 2 bases and 3 bases respectively, with 6 bases between them. This CDR3 is CASSLRNYEQYF. CDR3 coding DNA: TGTGCCAGCAGCTTACGTAACTACGAGCAGTACTTC.

This chain uses TRBV4-3 with TRBJ2-3; D possibly matches TRBD1 or TRBD2 (5 bases each). Trimming removed 6 bases at V and 2 bases at J, with 12 bases between. Per germline, CDR1 LGHNA and CDR2 YSLEER. The CDR3 spans 14 residues. For the CDR3, the DNA is TGCGCCAGCAGTCCCGGGACGAACACAGATACGCAGTATTTT. Residues: CASSPGTNTDTQYF.

This chain uses TRBV6-5 with TRBJ1-2, with D possibly matching TRBD1 (5 bases). The CDR3 is 14 residues long. CDR1 and CDR2 (germline): MNHEY, SVGAGI. Trimming took 0 bases from V and 8 from J, leaving 13 bases between them. Here the CDR3 reads CASSYSIGARGYTF. The CDR3 DNA is TGTGCCAGCAGTTACTCGATAGGGGCAAGGGGCTACACCTTC.

This clone has a handful of counts. The DNA of the CDR3 is TGTGCCAGCAGCAGACCTAGCGGGAGGCAGACAGATACGCAGTATTTT. Its protein is CASSRPSGRQTDTQYF. This chain uses TRBV5-4 with TRBJ2-3; 11 nucleotides align to TRBD2. The CDR3 is made up of 16 amino acids. V lost 4 bases to trimming and J lost 3 bases; unmatched junction nucleotides: 7. The germline gives CDR1 SGHNT, CDR2 YYREEE (reference sequence). The full variable domain, with the rest looked up from reference TRBV5-4 and TRBJ2-3, is ETGVTQSPTHLIKTRGQQVTLRCSSQSGHNTVSWYQQALGQGPQFIFQYYREEENGRGNFPPRFSGLQFPNYSSELNVNALELDDSALYLCASSRPSGRQTDTQYFGPGTRLTVL.

This chain links TRBV10-2 with TRBJ2-7, with D perhaps matching TRBD1 or TRBD2 (5 bases each). V was shortened by 5 bases and J by 2 bases, with 10 bases between the two germline ends. This CDR3 has 13 amino acids. Germline V gene sequence: CDR1 WSHSY, CDR2 SAAADI. The CDR3 spells CASSTQGPYEQYF. In DNA form, the CDR3 reads TGCGCCAGCAGTACGCAGGGACCCTACGAGCAGTACTTC.

The chain carries TRBV5-1 and TRBJ2-1; 9 bases match TRBD2. V lost 0 bases and J lost 0; bases outside the gene matches: 4. CDR3 length: 17 amino acids. Germline V gene data show CDR1 as SGHRS and CDR2 as YFSETQ. The CDR3 sequence: CASSLAAGGPSYNEQFF. The CDR3 DNA is TGCGCCAGCAGCTTGGCGGCGGGAGGGCCCTCCTACAATGAGCAGTTCTTC.

Points on this clone: Other nucleotide sequences in the sample specify the same CDR3. This chain uses TRBV5-1 with TRBJ2-7; D perhaps matches TRBD2 (6 bases). This CDR3 is 14 amino acids long. In germline, CDR1 is SGHRS, CDR2 YFSETQ. Trimming pared 4 bases from V and 1 base from J, leaving 12 bases between. Written as DNA, the CDR3 is TGCGCCAGCAGCCTTGTGGCGGGATCCTACGAGCAGTACTTC. The encoded protein is CASSLVAGSYEQYF.

DNA of the CDR3: TGTGCCAGCAGCGATAGCGGGGTTCAGTTCTTC. Amino acids: CASSDSGVQFF. The chain employs TRBV5-6 and TRBJ2-1; TRBD2 matches 8 bases. CDR1 and CDR2 from the germline V gene are SGHDT and YYEEEE. The trim removed 4 bases at V and 13 bases at J, leaving 4 bases unmatched. The CDR3 covers 11 residues.

The J gene is TRBJ1-2, the V gene TRBV10-3; 10 bases line up with TRBD1. The CDR3 extends over 15 amino acids. Germline assignment: CDR1 ENHRY and CDR2 SYGVKD. V lost 3 bases and J lost 6; bases outside the gene matches: 7. CDR3 nucleotide sequence: TGTGCCATCAGTGAAAGATCGACAGGGGGCGATGGCTACACCTTC. Translated, it gives CAISERSTGGDGYTF.

CDR3 in DNA: TGTGCCATCAGTGTCAGGACAGACTACGAGCAGTACTTC. It codes for CAISVRTDYEQYF. V is TRBV10-3 and J is TRBJ2-7, with D possibly matching TRBD1 (6 bases). In germline, CDR1 is ENHRY, CDR2 SYGVKD. This CDR3 contains 13 residues. Trimming took off 4 bases at V and 3 bases at J, with 10 bases between the two ends.

This clone occurred a few times. CDR3 region: CASSLGNPGTGELFF. CDR3 nucleotides: TGTGCCAGCAGCTTAGGAAATCCGGGGACCGGGGAGCTGTTTTTT. The V and J genes are TRBV5-4 and TRBJ2-2; weak D call: TRBD2 (5 bases). The germline V gene has CDR1 SGHNT and CDR2 YYREEE (reference sequence). This CDR3 region has 15 residues. The germline V and J ends were trimmed by 2 bases and 5 bases, with 13 bases remaining between them. Variable domain in full (rest from reference TRBV5-4 and TRBJ2-2): ETGVTQSPTHLIKTRGQQVTLRCSSQSGHNTVSWYQQALGQGPQFIFQYYREEENGRGNFPPRFSGLQFPNYSSELNVNALELDDSALYLCASSLGNPGTGELFFGEGSRLTVL.

This rearrangement joins TRBV11-2 to TRBJ1-1, with D perhaps matching TRBD1 (6 bases). Germline V CDR1 and CDR2: SGHAT, FQNNGV. With 3 bases removed from V and 1 base from J, the gap between germline ends came to 15 bases. The CDR3 consists of 16 residues. The CDR3 reads CASSFDGGLRNTEAFF. CDR3 coding DNA: TGTGCCAGCAGCTTCGATGGGGGGCTAAGGAACACTGAAGCTTTCTTT. Full variable domain (remainder filled in from reference TRBV11-2 and TRBJ1-1): EAGVAQSPRYKIIEKRQSVAFWCNPISGHATLYWYQQILGQGPKLLIQFQNNGVVDDSQLPKDRFSAERLKGVDSTLKIQPAKLEDSAVYLCASSFDGGLRNTEAFFGQGTRLTVV.

J is TRBJ1-1 and V is TRBV2; the D gene is possibly TRBD1 (6 bases). The ends were cut back, 7 bases at V and 4 bases at J, with 22 bases in the middle. The CDR3 extends over 16 amino acids. In germline, CDR1 is SNHLY, CDR2 FYNNEI. The CDR3 protein is CASIIREKGGGTEAFF. In DNA form, the CDR3 reads TGTGCCAGCATTATTAGAGAGAAGGGGGGCGGCACTGAAGCTTTCTTT.

The chain is built from TRBV6-5 and TRBJ2-5; tentative D call: TRBD2 (6 bases). The CDR3 runs 16 residues. Germline V gene lookup returns CDR1 MNHEY and CDR2 SVGAGI. Trimming shortened V by 4 bases and J by 5 bases, and 20 bases separated the two germline ends. The CDR3 coding sequence is TGTGCCAGCAGTTTCGGGAGCCTGGGAGCCAGTGAGACCCAGTACTTC. Protein product: CASSFGSLGASETQYF.